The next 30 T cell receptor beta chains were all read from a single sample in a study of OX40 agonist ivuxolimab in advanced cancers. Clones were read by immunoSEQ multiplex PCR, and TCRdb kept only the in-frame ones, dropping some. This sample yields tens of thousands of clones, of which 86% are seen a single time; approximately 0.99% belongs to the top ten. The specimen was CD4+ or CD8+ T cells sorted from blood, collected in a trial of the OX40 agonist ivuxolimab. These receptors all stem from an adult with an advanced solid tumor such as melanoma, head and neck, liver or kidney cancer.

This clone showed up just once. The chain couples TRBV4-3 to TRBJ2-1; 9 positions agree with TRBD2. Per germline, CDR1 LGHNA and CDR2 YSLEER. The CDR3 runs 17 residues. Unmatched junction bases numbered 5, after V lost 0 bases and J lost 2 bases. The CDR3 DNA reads TGCGCCAGCAGCCAAGATGGGCCTAGCGGGGCCTACAATGAGCAGTTCTTC. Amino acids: CASSQDGPSGAYNEQFF.

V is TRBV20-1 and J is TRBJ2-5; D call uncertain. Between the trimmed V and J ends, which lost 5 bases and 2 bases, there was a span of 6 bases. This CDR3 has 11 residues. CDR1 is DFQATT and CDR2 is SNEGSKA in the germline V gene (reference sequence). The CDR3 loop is CSADKQETQYF. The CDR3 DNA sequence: TGCAGTGCTGATAAACAAGAGACCCAGTACTTC.

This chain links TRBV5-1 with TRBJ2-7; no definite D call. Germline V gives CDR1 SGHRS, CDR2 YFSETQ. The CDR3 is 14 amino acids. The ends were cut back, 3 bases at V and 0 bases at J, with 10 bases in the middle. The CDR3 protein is CASSWLGASYEQYF. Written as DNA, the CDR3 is TGCGCCAGCAGCTGGCTGGGCGCCTCCTACGAGCAGTACTTC.

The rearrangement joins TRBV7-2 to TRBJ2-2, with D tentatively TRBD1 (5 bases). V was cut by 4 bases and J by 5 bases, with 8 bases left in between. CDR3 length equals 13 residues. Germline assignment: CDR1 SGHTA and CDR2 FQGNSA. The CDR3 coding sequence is TGTGCCAGCAGCTATAGACAGACCGGGGAGCTGTTTTTT. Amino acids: CASSYRQTGELFF.

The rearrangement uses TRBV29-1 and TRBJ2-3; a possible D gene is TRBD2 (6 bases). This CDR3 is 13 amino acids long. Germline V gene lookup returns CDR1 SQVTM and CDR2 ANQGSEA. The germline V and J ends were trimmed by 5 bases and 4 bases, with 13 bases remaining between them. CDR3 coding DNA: TGCAGCGTTTCGGGAGTAAGGGCAGATACGCAGTATTTT. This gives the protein CSVSGVRADTQYF.

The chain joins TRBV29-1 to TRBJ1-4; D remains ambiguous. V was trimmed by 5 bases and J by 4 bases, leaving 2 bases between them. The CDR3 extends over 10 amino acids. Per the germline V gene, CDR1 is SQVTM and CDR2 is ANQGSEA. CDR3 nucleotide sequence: TGCAGCGTTATTAATGAAAAACTGTTTTTT. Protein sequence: CSVINEKLFF.

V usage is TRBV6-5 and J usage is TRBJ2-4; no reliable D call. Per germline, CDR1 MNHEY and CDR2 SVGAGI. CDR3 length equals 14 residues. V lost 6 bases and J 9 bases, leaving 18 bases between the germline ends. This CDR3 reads CASSTGLLEIIQYF. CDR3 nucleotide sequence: TGTGCCAGCAGCACCGGGCTCCTAGAGATCATTCAGTACTTC.

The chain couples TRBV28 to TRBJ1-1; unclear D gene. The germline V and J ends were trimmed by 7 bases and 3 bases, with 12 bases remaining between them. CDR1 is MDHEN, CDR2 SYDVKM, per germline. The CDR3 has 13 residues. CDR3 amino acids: CASTPGGHTEAFF. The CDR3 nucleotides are TGTGCCAGCACCCCGGGAGGGCACACTGAAGCTTTCTTT.

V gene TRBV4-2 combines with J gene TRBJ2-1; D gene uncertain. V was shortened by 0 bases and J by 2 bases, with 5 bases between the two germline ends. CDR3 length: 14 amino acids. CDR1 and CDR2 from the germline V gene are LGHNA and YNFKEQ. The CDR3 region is CASSQDLAYNEQFF. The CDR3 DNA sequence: TGTGCCAGCAGCCAAGACCTAGCCTACAATGAGCAGTTCTTC.

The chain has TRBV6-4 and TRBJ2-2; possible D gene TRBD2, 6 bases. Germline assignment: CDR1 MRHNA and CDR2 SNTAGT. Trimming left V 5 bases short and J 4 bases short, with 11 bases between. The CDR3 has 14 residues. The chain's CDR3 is CASSSGTFTGELFF. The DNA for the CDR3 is TGTGCCAGCAGTTCCGGGACTTTCACCGGGGAGCTGTTTTTT.

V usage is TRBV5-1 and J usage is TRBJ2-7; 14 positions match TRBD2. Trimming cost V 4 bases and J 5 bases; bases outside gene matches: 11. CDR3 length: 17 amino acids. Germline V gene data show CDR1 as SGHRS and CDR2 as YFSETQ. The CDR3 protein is CASSPSGTSGRGDEQYF. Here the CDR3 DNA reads TGCGCCAGCAGCCCGTCCGGGACTAGCGGGAGAGGAGACGAGCAGTACTTC.

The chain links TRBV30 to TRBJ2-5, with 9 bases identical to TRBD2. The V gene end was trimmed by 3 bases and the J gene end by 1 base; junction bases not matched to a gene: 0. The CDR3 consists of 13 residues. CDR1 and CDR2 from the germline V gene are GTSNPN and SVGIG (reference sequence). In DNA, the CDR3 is TGTGCCTGGAGACTAGCGGGCCAAGAGACCCAGTACTTC. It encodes CAWRLAGQETQYF. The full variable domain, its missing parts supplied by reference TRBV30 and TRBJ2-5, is SQTIHQWPATLVQPVGSPLSLECTVEGTSNPNLYWYRQAAGRGLQLLFYSVGIGQISSEVPQNLSASRPQDRQFILSSKKLLLSDSGFYLCAWRLAGQETQYFGPGTRLLVL.

The CDR3 region is CASSPPAGGPYNEQFF. In DNA, the CDR3 is TGTGCCAGCAGCCCCCCAGCGGGAGGGCCCTACAATGAGCAGTTCTTC. This chain joins TRBV28 and TRBJ2-1; 10 nucleotides match TRBD2. Losses at the gene ends were 6 bases for V and 2 bases for J; bases not matched to a gene: 7. Germline-derived CDR1 and CDR2 are MDHEN and SYDVKM. CDR3 length: 16 residues.

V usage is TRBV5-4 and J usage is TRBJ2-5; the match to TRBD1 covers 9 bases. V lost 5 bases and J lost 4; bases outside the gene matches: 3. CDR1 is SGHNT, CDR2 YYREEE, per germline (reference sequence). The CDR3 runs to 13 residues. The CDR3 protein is CASSWDRVETQYF. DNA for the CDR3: TGTGCCAGCAGTTGGGACAGGGTAGAGACCCAGTACTTC.

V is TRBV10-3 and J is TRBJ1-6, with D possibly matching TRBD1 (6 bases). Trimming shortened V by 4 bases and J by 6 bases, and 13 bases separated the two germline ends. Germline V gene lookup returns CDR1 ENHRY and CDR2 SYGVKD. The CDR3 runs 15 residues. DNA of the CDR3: TGTGCCATCAGTGGGGGGGCAAGGGGTAATTCACCCCTCCACTTT. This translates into CAISGGARGNSPLHF.

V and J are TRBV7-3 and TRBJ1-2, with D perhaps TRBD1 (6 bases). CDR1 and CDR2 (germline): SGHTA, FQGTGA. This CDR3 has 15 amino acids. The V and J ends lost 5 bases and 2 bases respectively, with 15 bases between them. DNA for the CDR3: TGTGCCAGCAGCCCCGGTAGGGGGACAAACTATGGCTACACCTTC. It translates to CASSPGRGTNYGYTF.

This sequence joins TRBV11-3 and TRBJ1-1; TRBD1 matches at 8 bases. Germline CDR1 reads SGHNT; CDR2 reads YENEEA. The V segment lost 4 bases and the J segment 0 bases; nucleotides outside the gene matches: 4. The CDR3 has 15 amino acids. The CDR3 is CASSSSGGMNTEAFF. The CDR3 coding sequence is TGTGCCAGCAGCTCGTCAGGGGGCATGAACACTGAAGCTTTCTTT. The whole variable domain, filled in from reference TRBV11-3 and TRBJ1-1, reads EAGVVQSPRYKIIEKKQPVAFWCNPISGHNTLYWYLQNLGQGPELLIRYENEEAVDDSQLPKDRFSAERLKGVDSTLKIQPAELGDSAVYLCASSSSGGMNTEAFFGQGTRLTVV.

CDR3 sequence (DNA): TGTGCCTGGAGCGGGGGACTATTCAAAAACAATGAGCAGTTCTTC. It translates to CAWSGGLFKNNEQFF. V gene TRBV30 combines with J gene TRBJ2-1, with 7 bases lining up with TRBD2. The germline CDR1 and CDR2 sequences are GTSNPN and SVGIG (reference sequence). The CDR3 covers 15 residues. V shed 3 bases and J 5 bases; nucleotides not matched to a gene: 10.

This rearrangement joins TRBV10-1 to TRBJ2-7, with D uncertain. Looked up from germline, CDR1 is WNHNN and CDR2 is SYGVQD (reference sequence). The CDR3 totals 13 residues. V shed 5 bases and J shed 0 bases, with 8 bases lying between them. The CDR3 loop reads CASSPRSSYEQYF. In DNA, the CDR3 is TGCGCCAGCAGTCCCCGGAGCTCCTACGAGCAGTACTTC.

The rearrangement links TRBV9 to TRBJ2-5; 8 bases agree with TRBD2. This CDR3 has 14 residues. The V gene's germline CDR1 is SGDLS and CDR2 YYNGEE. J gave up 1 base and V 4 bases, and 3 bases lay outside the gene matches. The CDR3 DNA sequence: TGTGCCAGCAGCTTTGGACTAGCCCAAGAGACCCAGTACTTC. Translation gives CASSFGLAQETQYF.

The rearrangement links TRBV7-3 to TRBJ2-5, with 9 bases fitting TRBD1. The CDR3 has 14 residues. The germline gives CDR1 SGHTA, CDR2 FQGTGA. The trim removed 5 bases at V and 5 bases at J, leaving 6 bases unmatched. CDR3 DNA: TGTGCCAGCAGCGATGGGACAGGGACGGAGACCCAGTACTTC. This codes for CASSDGTGTETQYF.

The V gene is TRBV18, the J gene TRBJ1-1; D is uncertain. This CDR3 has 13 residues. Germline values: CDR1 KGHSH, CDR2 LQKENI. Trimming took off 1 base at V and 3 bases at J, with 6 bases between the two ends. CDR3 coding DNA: TGTGCCAGCTCACCACATAGTGACACTGAAGCTTTCTTT. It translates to CASSPHSDTEAFF.

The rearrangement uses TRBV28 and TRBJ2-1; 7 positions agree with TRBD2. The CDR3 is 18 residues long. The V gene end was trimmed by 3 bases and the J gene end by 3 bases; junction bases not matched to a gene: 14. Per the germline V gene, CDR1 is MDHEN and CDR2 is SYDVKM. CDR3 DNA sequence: TGTGCCAGCAGTTTCTTTCCTAGCGGAAGGTCGTACTACAATGAGCAGTTCTTC. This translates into CASSFFPSGRSYYNEQFF.

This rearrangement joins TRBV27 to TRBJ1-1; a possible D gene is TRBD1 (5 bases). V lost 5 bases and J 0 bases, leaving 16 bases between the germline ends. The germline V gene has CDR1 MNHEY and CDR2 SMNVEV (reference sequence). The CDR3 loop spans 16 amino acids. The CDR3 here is CASSPGGRGLNTEAFF. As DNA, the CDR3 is TGTGCCAGCAGTCCCGGAGGGAGGGGTTTGAACACTGAAGCTTTCTTT.

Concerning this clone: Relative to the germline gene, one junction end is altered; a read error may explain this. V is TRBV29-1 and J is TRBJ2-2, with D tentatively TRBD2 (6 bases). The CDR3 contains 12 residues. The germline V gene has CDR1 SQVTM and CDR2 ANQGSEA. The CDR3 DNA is TGTGCCGGAGGGGAGAGGAACGGGGAGCTGTTTTTT. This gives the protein CAGGERNGELFF.

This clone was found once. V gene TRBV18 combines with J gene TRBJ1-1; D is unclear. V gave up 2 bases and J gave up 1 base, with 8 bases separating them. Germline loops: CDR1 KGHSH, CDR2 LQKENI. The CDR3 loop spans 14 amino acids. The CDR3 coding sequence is TGTGCCAGCTCACCAAGCGGGGAGAACACTGAAGCTTTCTTT. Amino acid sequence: CASSPSGENTEAFF.

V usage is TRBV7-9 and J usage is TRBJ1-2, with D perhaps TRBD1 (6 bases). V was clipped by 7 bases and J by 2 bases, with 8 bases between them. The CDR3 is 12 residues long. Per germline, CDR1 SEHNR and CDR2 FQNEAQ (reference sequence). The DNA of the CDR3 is TGTGCCAGCACCGGACAGAACTATGGCTACACCTTC. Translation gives CASTGQNYGYTF.

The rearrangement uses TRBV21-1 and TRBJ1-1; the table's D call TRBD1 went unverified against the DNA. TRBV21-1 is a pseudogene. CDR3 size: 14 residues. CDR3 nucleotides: TGTGCCAGCATCCTTCTTCACAGGGGTACTGAAGCTTTCTTT. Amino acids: CASILLHRGTEAFF.

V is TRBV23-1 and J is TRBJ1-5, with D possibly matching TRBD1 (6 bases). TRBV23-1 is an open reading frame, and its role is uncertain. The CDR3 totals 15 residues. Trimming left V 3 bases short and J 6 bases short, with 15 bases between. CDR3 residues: CASSHSSRGAQPQHF. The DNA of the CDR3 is TGCGCCAGCAGTCACTCCTCAAGGGGGGCTCAGCCCCAGCATTTT.

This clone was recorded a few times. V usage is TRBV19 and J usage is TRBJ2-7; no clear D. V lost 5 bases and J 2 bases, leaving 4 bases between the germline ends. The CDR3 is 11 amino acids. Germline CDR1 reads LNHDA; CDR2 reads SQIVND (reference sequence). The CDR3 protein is CASSDAYEQYF. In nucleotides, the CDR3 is TGTGCCAGTAGTGACGCCTACGAGCAGTACTTC.